Listed below are T cell receptor beta chains from one sample, sequenced in a study of T cell changes during pregnancy in multiple sclerosis. The assay was immunoSEQ multiplex PCR, and TCRdb's table has in-frame clones only and misses some. The data contain about 80,000 clones, 92% of them seen just once; the ten biggest clones take up 1.4%. The sample consisted of peripheral blood, taken before pregnancy. The receptor source for this set is a female donor with multiple sclerosis, enrolled in a pregnancy study. Both conserved end residues are part of each CDR3. The D gene is left open where the match is weak. The size of a clone is reported for some rows only, either as once, few or many, or as a class for expanded clones.

CDR3nt: TGTGCCAGCAGCCAGGGGGACAGGGATAATGAAAAACTGTTTTTT
CDR3aa: CASSQGDRDNEKLFF
abundance: .
v_gene: TRBV4-2
j_gene: TRBJ1-4
d_gene: TRBD1

CDR3nt: TGTGCCTGGAGTACAACTCCCGGGACAGTCACTGAAGCTTTCTTT
CDR3aa: CAWSTTPGTVTEAFF
abundance: .
v_gene: TRBV30
j_gene: TRBJ1-1
d_gene: TRBD1

CDR3nt: TGCGCCAGCAGCCAGGACAGGTCCTTCGAAAATTCACCCCTCCACTTT
CDR3aa: CASSQDRSFENSPLHF
abundance: few
v_gene: TRBV4-1
j_gene: TRBJ1-6
d_gene: TRBD1

CDR3nt: TGTGCCAGCAATAGAGACAGACAAGAGACCCAGTACTTC
CDR3aa: CASNRDRQETQYF
abundance: .
v_gene: TRBV5-4
j_gene: TRBJ2-5
d_gene: .

CDR3nt: TGTGCCAGCAGTGAAACTAGCGGGGGGCCGGCCGGGGAGCTGTTTTTT
CDR3aa: CASSETSGGPAGELFF
abundance: .
v_gene: TRBV2
j_gene: TRBJ2-2
d_gene: TRBD2

CDR3nt: TGTGCCAGCAGCTACCTGCTCGGGGGGGGACCCGCTCACTCCTACGAGCAGTACTTC
CDR3aa: CASSYLLGGGPAHSYEQYF
abundance: .
v_gene: TRBV7-9
j_gene: TRBJ2-7
d_gene: TRBD2

CDR3nt: TGCGCCAGCAGCGGACGGGACCGGGACTCCGGGGGGCCGTCTGGAAACATTCAGTACTTC
CDR3aa: CASSGRDRDSGGPSGNIQYF
abundance: once
v_gene: TRBV4-1
j_gene: TRBJ2-4
d_gene: .

CDR3nt: TGTGCCAGCAGCTACGGGACTAACTACGAGCAGTACTTC
CDR3aa: CASSYGTNYEQYF
abundance: .
v_gene: TRBV5-6
j_gene: TRBJ2-7
d_gene: TRBD2

CDR3nt: TGTGCCAGCAGCGCTCAGGGGAGGGTCACTGAAGCTTTCTTT
CDR3aa: CASSAQGRVTEAFF
abundance: once
v_gene: TRBV9
j_gene: TRBJ1-1
d_gene: .

CDR3nt: TGTGCCAGCAGTGAGGGACAGGGTATTGGTTCACCCCTCCACTTT
CDR3aa: CASSEGQGIGSPLHF
abundance: .
v_gene: TRBV6-1
j_gene: TRBJ1-6
d_gene: TRBD1

CDR3nt: TGTGCCAGCAGCCCCGTTGGGCCCAATGAGCAGTTCTTC
CDR3aa: CASSPVGPNEQFF
abundance: .
v_gene: TRBV2
j_gene: TRBJ2-1
d_gene: .

CDR3nt: TGTGCCCAAAATAGGGGACAGGGGAACGGCTACACCTTC
CDR3aa: CAQNRGQGNGYTF
abundance: .
v_gene: TRBV30
j_gene: TRBJ1-2
d_gene: TRBD1

CDR3nt: TGTGCCAGCAGCCAAACTAGCGGGGGGGCCGGGGAGCAGTTCTTC
CDR3aa: CASSQTSGGAGEQFF
abundance: .
v_gene: TRBV7-9
j_gene: TRBJ2-1
d_gene: TRBD2

CDR3nt: TGTGCCAGCAGTTACTATCGGGGGGCGAACTACGAGCAGTACTTC
CDR3aa: CASSYYRGANYEQYF
abundance: .
v_gene: TRBV6-5
j_gene: TRBJ2-7
d_gene: .

CDR3nt: TGTGCCAGCAGTGAAGGGGAGGCTAGCTCCTATAATTCACCCCTCCACTTT
CDR3aa: CASSEGEASSYNSPLHF
abundance: .
v_gene: TRBV2
j_gene: TRBJ1-6
d_gene: .

CDR3nt: TGTGCCAGCAGTTTATATGGCCGGACAGGGGATGGCTACACCTTC
CDR3aa: CASSLYGRTGDGYTF
abundance: .
v_gene: TRBV27
j_gene: TRBJ1-2
d_gene: TRBD1

CDR3nt: TGTGCCTGGAGAGGACACCAGAACACTGAAGCTTTCTTT
CDR3aa: CAWRGHQNTEAFF
abundance: .
v_gene: TRBV30
j_gene: TRBJ1-1
d_gene: .

CDR3nt: TGTGCCAGCAGTACCCTACAGGTTCACTACGAGCAGTACTTC
CDR3aa: CASSTLQVHYEQYF
abundance: .
v_gene: TRBV6-1
j_gene: TRBJ2-7
d_gene: .

CDR3nt: TGTGCCAGCAGCTTTGCGGGGGGGCCCTACGAGCAGTACTTC
CDR3aa: CASSFAGGPYEQYF
abundance: .
v_gene: TRBV7-3
j_gene: TRBJ2-7
d_gene: TRBD2

CDR3nt: TGTGCCAGCAGTTTTATCGGGGGGAACACTGAAGCTTTCTTT
CDR3aa: CASSFIGGNTEAFF
abundance: .
v_gene: TRBV6-5
j_gene: TRBJ1-1
d_gene: .

CDR3nt: TGTGCCAGCAGCTTAACATCCGGGGATCGGGGAAACACCATATATTTT
CDR3aa: CASSLTSGDRGNTIYF
abundance: .
v_gene: TRBV7-9
j_gene: TRBJ1-3
d_gene: .

CDR3nt: TGTGCCAGCTCACTGGAGATCCTTAATTCACCCCTCCACTTT
CDR3aa: CASSLEILNSPLHF
abundance: .
v_gene: TRBV18
j_gene: TRBJ1-6
d_gene: .

CDR3nt: TGTGCCAGCAGCTCCCCGGGACATAGTAATGAAAAACTGTTTTTT
CDR3aa: CASSSPGHSNEKLFF
abundance: .
v_gene: TRBV7-6
j_gene: TRBJ1-4
d_gene: .

CDR3nt: TGTGCCAGCAAGCAGGGTCACTTAAGCGACACTGAAGCTTTCTTT
CDR3aa: CASKQGHLSDTEAFF
abundance: .
v_gene: TRBV7-3
j_gene: TRBJ1-1
d_gene: .

CDR3nt: TGTGCCAGCAGCCCCCATACCAGTAGCGGGGGTAGAGAGACCCAGTACTTC
CDR3aa: CASSPHTSSGGRETQYF
abundance: .
v_gene: TRBV7-6
j_gene: TRBJ2-5
d_gene: TRBD2

CDR3nt: TGTGCCAGTAGTATTGAGGGTTTATCTTCACCCCTCCACTTT
CDR3aa: CASSIEGLSSPLHF
abundance: .
v_gene: TRBV19
j_gene: TRBJ1-6
d_gene: .

CDR3nt: TGCAGCGTTACAGGGGGATCTTCCTATGGCTACACCTTC
CDR3aa: CSVTGGSSYGYTF
abundance: .
v_gene: TRBV29-1
j_gene: TRBJ1-2
d_gene: TRBD1

CDR3nt: TGTGCCAGTAGTTCGGTGTATGGCTACACCTTC
CDR3aa: CASSSVYGYTF
abundance: .
v_gene: TRBV19
j_gene: TRBJ1-2
d_gene: .

CDR3nt: TGTGCCAGCAGTTCGACAGGGTGGGACTCTGAAGCTTTCTTT
CDR3aa: CASSSTGWDSEAFF
abundance: once
v_gene: TRBV9
j_gene: TRBJ1-1
d_gene: TRBD1

CDR3nt: TGTGCCAGCAGTTCGGACAGATATCAGCCCCAGCATTTT
CDR3aa: CASSSDRYQPQHF
abundance: .
v_gene: TRBV6-6
j_gene: TRBJ1-5
d_gene: .

CDR3nt: TGCGCCAGCAGCTTGGGAGGACAGGGACCTTTGGACTATGGCTACACCTTC
CDR3aa: CASSLGGQGPLDYGYTF
abundance: .
v_gene: TRBV5-1
j_gene: TRBJ1-2
d_gene: TRBD1

CDR3nt: TGTGCCAGTAGTAACTATCCCGGACAGGGGCTTTACGAGCAGTACTTC
CDR3aa: CASSNYPGQGLYEQYF
abundance: .
v_gene: TRBV19
j_gene: TRBJ2-7
d_gene: TRBD1

CDR3nt: TGTGCCAGCAGCGTAGGACAGGTGCAGGGAAATGAGCAGTTCTTC
CDR3aa: CASSVGQVQGNEQFF
abundance: .
v_gene: TRBV9
j_gene: TRBJ2-1
d_gene: .

CDR3nt: TGTGCCAGCAGGATCCTACAGGGGAGTGACACTGAAGCTTTCTTT
CDR3aa: CASRILQGSDTEAFF
abundance: once
v_gene: TRBV6-1
j_gene: TRBJ1-1
d_gene: TRBD1

CDR3nt: TGTGCCAGCAGCTTAGCAGGGGGAATGCAAGAGACCCAGTACTTC
CDR3aa: CASSLAGGMQETQYF
abundance: few
v_gene: TRBV11-2
j_gene: TRBJ2-5
d_gene: TRBD1

CDR3nt: TGTGCCAGCAGCTCCCCCGGTTTACGCACAGATACGCAGTATTTT
CDR3aa: CASSSPGLRTDTQYF
abundance: once
v_gene: TRBV11-2
j_gene: TRBJ2-3
d_gene: .

CDR3nt: TGTGCCAGCAGCGAGACAGGTCCCTACGAGCAGTACTTC
CDR3aa: CASSETGPYEQYF
abundance: .
v_gene: TRBV7-9
j_gene: TRBJ2-7
d_gene: .